Listed below are T cell receptor beta chains from one sample, sequenced in a study of OX40 agonist ivuxolimab in advanced cancers. Sequenced by immunoSEQ multiplex PCR; TCRdb stores in-frame clones only, minus some. The table shows tens of thousands of clones, with roughly 85% occurring only once. Specimen: CD4+ or CD8+ T cells sorted from blood, collected in a trial of the OX40 agonist ivuxolimab. Source of these receptors: an adult with an advanced solid tumor such as melanoma, head and neck, liver or kidney cancer. Each CDR3 is given with its conserved first and last residue. Each record gives: D gene, clone size, V gene, J gene, CDR3 DNA, CDR3 protein. D genes are given only for firm matches. Not all rows give a size; the values are once, few, many and, for expanded clones, a class.

D gene: TRBD1; clone size: -; V gene: TRBV10-1; J gene: TRBJ2-4; CDR3 DNA: TGCGCCAGCAGGAATCGGGACAGGGGACCCAAAAACATTCAGTACTTC; CDR3 protein: CASRNRDRGPKNIQYF
D gene: TRBD1; clone size: -; V gene: TRBV30; J gene: TRBJ1-5; CDR3 DNA: TGTGCCTGGAGTGGGGACAGGGGAGGTCAGCCCCAGCATTTT; CDR3 protein: CAWSGDRGGQPQHF
D gene: -; clone size: -; V gene: TRBV5-1; J gene: TRBJ2-5; CDR3 DNA: TGCGCCAGCAAGGACCCCAATAGTGGGGAGACCCAGTACTTC; CDR3 protein: CASKDPNSGETQYF
D gene: -; clone size: -; V gene: TRBV19; J gene: TRBJ1-4; CDR3 DNA: TGTGCCAGTAGTATTTGGTGGCAGTCAAATGAAAAACTGTTTTTT; CDR3 protein: CASSIWWQSNEKLFF
D gene: -; clone size: -; V gene: TRBV19; J gene: TRBJ2-7; CDR3 DNA: TGTGCCAGTAGTCCCATCGACAGGTCCTACGAGCAGTACTTC; CDR3 protein: CASSPIDRSYEQYF
D gene: -; clone size: -; V gene: TRBV11-2; J gene: TRBJ2-3; CDR3 DNA: TGTGCCAGCAGCTTAGGTCAGGCGGCAGATACGCAGTATTTT; CDR3 protein: CASSLGQAADTQYF
D gene: -; clone size: -; V gene: TRBV15; J gene: TRBJ1-4; CDR3 DNA: TGTGCCACCAGCAGAGATGATAAGCCAACTGAAAAACTGTTTTTT; CDR3 protein: CATSRDDKPTEKLFF
D gene: -; clone size: -; V gene: TRBV30; J gene: TRBJ1-1; CDR3 DNA: TGTGCCTGGATAAGCCGGGTCCCCACTGAAGCTTTCTTT; CDR3 protein: CAWISRVPTEAFF
D gene: TRBD1; clone size: -; V gene: TRBV10-3; J gene: TRBJ2-1; CDR3 DNA: TGTGCCATCAAGGGGACAGGGCGAGACTACAATGAGCAGTTCTTC; CDR3 protein: CAIKGTGRDYNEQFF
D gene: -; clone size: -; V gene: TRBV7-9; J gene: TRBJ2-2; CDR3 DNA: TGTGCCAGCAGCCCCGCGGCAGCCACCGGGGAGCTGTTTTTT; CDR3 protein: CASSPAAATGELFF
D gene: -; clone size: -; V gene: TRBV6-5; J gene: TRBJ2-5; CDR3 DNA: TGTGCCAGCAGTTACTCTCGGGCGTCTAGCGATGAGACCCAGTACTTC; CDR3 protein: CASSYSRASSDETQYF
D gene: TRBD1; clone size: few; V gene: TRBV28; J gene: TRBJ2-2; CDR3 DNA: TGTGCCAGCAGACGAATCGGGACAGGGTGGAGCACCGGGGAGCTGTTTTTT; CDR3 protein: CASRRIGTGWSTGELFF
D gene: -; clone size: -; V gene: TRBV4-1; J gene: TRBJ2-3; CDR3 DNA: TGCGCCAGCAGCGACGCCCGGGGGCTCCCTAGGGATACGCAGTATTTT; CDR3 protein: CASSDARGLPRDTQYF
D gene: TRBD1; clone size: -; V gene: TRBV19; J gene: TRBJ1-2; CDR3 DNA: TGTGCCAGTAACCCGACAGGGAACTATGGCTACACCTTC; CDR3 protein: CASNPTGNYGYTF
D gene: -; clone size: -; V gene: TRBV13; J gene: TRBJ2-1; CDR3 DNA: TGTGCCAGCAGCTTAGCTAGCACTTCCTACAATGAGCAGTTCTTC; CDR3 protein: CASSLASTSYNEQFF
D gene: -; clone size: -; V gene: TRBV19; J gene: TRBJ2-5; CDR3 DNA: TGTGCCAGTAGTATGTACGGGAAGCAAGAGACCCAGTACTTC; CDR3 protein: CASSMYGKQETQYF
D gene: TRBD2; clone size: -; V gene: TRBV4-2; J gene: TRBJ2-1; CDR3 DNA: TGTGCCAGCAGCCAAGAAACTAGCGGGAGGGCCTACAATGAGCAGTTCTTC; CDR3 protein: CASSQETSGRAYNEQFF
D gene: -; clone size: -; V gene: TRBV30; J gene: TRBJ1-2; CDR3 DNA: TGTGCCTGGAGTTTTGGGGGTAACTATGGCTACACCTTC; CDR3 protein: CAWSFGGNYGYTF
D gene: -; clone size: -; V gene: TRBV30; J gene: TRBJ1-6; CDR3 DNA: TGTGCCTGGAGCCGCGGGTTAGGAGATTCACCCCTCCACTTT; CDR3 protein: CAWSRGLGDSPLHF
D gene: TRBD1; clone size: -; V gene: TRBV15; J gene: TRBJ2-1; CDR3 DNA: TGTGCCACCGCCTCCTCGGGCAGGGGGTCCTACAATGAGCAGTTCTTC; CDR3 protein: CATASSGRGSYNEQFF
D gene: -; clone size: medium-sized; V gene: TRBV7-9; J gene: TRBJ2-3; CDR3 DNA: TGTGCCAGCAGCTTAGAACTAGCCGCAGATACGCAGTATTTT; CDR3 protein: CASSLELAADTQYF
D gene: -; clone size: -; V gene: TRBV6-1; J gene: TRBJ2-3; CDR3 DNA: TGTGCCAGCAGTGAAGTCTACGGGGCCACAGATACGCAGTATTTT; CDR3 protein: CASSEVYGATDTQYF